The 9 T cell receptor beta chains below all came from one sample that was sequenced in a study of siplizumab effects on memory and regulatory T cells. Produced via immunoSEQ multiplex PCR; TCRdb's table is partial and in-frame only. The sample records 90,000 to 140,000 clones, about 92% being singletons. The sequenced material came from CD4+ T cells sorted from blood. Receptor source: a human donor in good health.

This chain joins TRBV27 and TRBJ1-3; D ambiguous. CDR1 is MNHEY and CDR2 is SMNVEV in the germline V gene (reference sequence). The CDR3 runs 15 residues. V dropped 5 bases and J dropped 2 bases, with 13 bases sitting between them. Here the CDR3 reads CASSASTFPGNTIYF. CDR3 nucleotide sequence: TGTGCCAGCAGTGCCTCGACATTTCCTGGAAACACCATATATTTT.

The chain carries TRBV5-1 and TRBJ2-1; 8 nucleotides agree with TRBD1. This CDR3 is built from 16 residues. Germline loops: CDR1 SGHRS, CDR2 YFSETQ. V lost 1 base and J lost 8; bases outside the gene matches: 11. The CDR3 region is CASSLSGTGLWDEQFF. The CDR3 nucleotides read TGCGCCAGCAGCTTGTCCGGGACAGGCTTATGGGATGAGCAGTTCTTC. The full variable domain, its missing parts supplied by reference TRBV5-1 and TRBJ2-1, is KAGVTQTPRYLIKTRGQQVTLSCSPISGHRSVSWYQQTPGQGLQFLFEYFSETQRNKGNFPGRFSGRQFSNSRSEMNVSTLELGDSALYLCASSLSGTGLWDEQFFGPGTRLTVL.

The J gene is TRBJ2-1, the V gene TRBV19, with TRBD2 matching 7 bases. The CDR3 sequence is 16 residues long. V lost 4 bases and J lost 0; bases outside the gene matches: 6. Germline assignment: CDR1 LNHDA and CDR2 SQIVND (reference sequence). Written as DNA, the CDR3 is TGTGCCAGTAGTAAAAACCCTAGCGGCTCCTACAATGAGCAGTTCTTC. Translated: CASSKNPSGSYNEQFF.

In this sample, this clone turned up once. J is TRBJ1-4 and V is TRBV6-6; the D is unclear. The CDR3 sequence is 15 residues long. CDR1 is MNHNY and CDR2 is SVGAGI in the germline V gene (reference sequence). The germline V and J ends were trimmed by 5 bases and 5 bases, with 15 bases remaining between them. CDR3 amino acids: CASSQPTGRNEKLFF. The CDR3 DNA reads as TGTGCCAGCAGTCAACCGACGGGGAGGAATGAAAAACTGTTTTTT.

This chain uses TRBV4-3 with TRBJ1-2, with unresolved D. V was shortened by 1 base and J by 6 bases, with 9 bases between the two germline ends. The germline CDR1 and CDR2 sequences are LGHNA and YSLEER. The CDR3 runs to 13 residues. The CDR3 bases are TGCGCCAGCAGCCAAGGTGCTTGGGATGGCTACACCTTC. It codes for CASSQGAWDGYTF.

V is TRBV7-9 and J is TRBJ2-7; tentative D call: TRBD1 (7 bases). From germline, CDR1 is SEHNR and CDR2 FQNEAQ (reference sequence). V was trimmed by 5 bases and J by 7 bases, leaving 15 bases between them. The CDR3 loop spans 13 amino acids. The DNA of the CDR3 is TGTGCCAGCAGCCCGCGGGACAGTTTGGAGCAGTACTTC. This sequence encodes CASSPRDSLEQYF.

For this clone: The sample contains more than one DNA sequence encoding this CDR3. This chain connects TRBV30 to TRBJ1-2; unclear D gene. The CDR3 totals 12 residues. Per the germline V gene, CDR1 is GTSNPN and CDR2 is SVGIG (reference sequence). Trimming left V 1 base short and J 4 bases short, with 7 bases between. CDR3 DNA sequence: TGTGCCTGGAGTGAGGGAGGCTATGGCTACACCTTC. As protein: CAWSEGGYGYTF.

The chain employs TRBV25-1 and TRBJ1-4, with 7 bases matching TRBD1. CDR3 size: 15 residues. The V segment lost 4 bases and the J segment 5 bases; nucleotides outside the gene matches: 7. The germline V gene encodes CDR1 MGHDK and CDR2 SYGVNS. The CDR3 DNA reads as TGTGCCAGCAGTGGATACCAGGGGGGCAATGAAAAACTGTTTTTT. Residues: CASSGYQGGNEKLFF.

V usage is TRBV6-6 and J usage is TRBJ1-2; maybe TRBD1 (5 bases). V was pared by 2 bases and J by 3 bases, with 13 bases between. The CDR3 extends over 15 amino acids. Germline assignment: CDR1 MNHNY and CDR2 SVGAGI (reference sequence). DNA of the CDR3: TGTGCCAGCAGTTACCTCGGGGGAATCGACTATGGCTACACCTTC. This gives the protein CASSYLGGIDYGYTF.